The 29 T cell receptor beta chains reported below all come from one sample, sequenced in a study of T cell repertoires in cytomegalovirus infection. These TCRs' antigens remain unknown. TCRdb re-analysed the reads in MiXCR, keeping a single row per CDR3 protein. This table has around 120,000 distinct CDR3 sequences, under 30% appearing once. Sequencing was carried out using PBMCs, sequenced either directly or after in vitro stimulation (not recorded which). These receptors were obtained from a human donor in good health (CMV status not recorded). Some clones in this sample may be carry-over from other donors' samples.

This clonotype was seen a handful of times. The V and J genes are TRBV6-2 or TRBV6-3 and TRBJ1-5; the D gene is possibly TRBD1 (5 bases). The germline CDR1 and CDR2 sequences are MNHEY and SVGEGT. The CDR3 has 14 residues. V was shortened by 10 bases and J by 2 bases, with 15 bases between the two germline ends. CDR3 nucleotides: TGTGCCACCCAGAACAGGCCCGGCAATCAGCCCCAGCATTTT. This codes for CATQNRPGNQPQHF.

This clonotype was detected many times. The chain uses TRBV7-8 and TRBJ2-2; 8 bases match TRBD1. The CDR3 is 17 residues long. Germline CDR1 reads SGHVS; CDR2 reads FQNEAQ. V shed 8 bases and J 4 bases; nucleotides not matched to a gene: 15. The DNA for the CDR3 is TGTGCCAGCGGACGGAATCGGAACAGGGGGGCCACCGGGGAGCTGTTTTTT. The encoded protein is CASGRNRNRGATGELFF.

This clonotype was counted between two and nine times. V gene TRBV4-1 combines with J gene TRBJ1-3; D remains ambiguous. V was cut by 0 bases and J by 0 bases, with 12 bases left in between. Germline loops: CDR1 MGHRA, CDR2 YSYEKL. This CDR3 is built from 17 residues. For the CDR3, the DNA is TGCGCCAGCAGCCAAGATTCCCGGCAGAGCTCTGGAAACACCATATATTTT. Protein: CASSQDSRQSSGNTIYF.

V usage is TRBV4-1 and J usage is TRBJ2-3; 13 positions match TRBD2. J gave up 1 base and V 3 bases, and 4 bases lay outside the gene matches. The CDR3 runs 17 residues. Looked up from germline, CDR1 is MGHRA and CDR2 is YSYEKL. The CDR3 reads CASSHDGLAGGTDTQYF. The DNA for the CDR3 is TGCGCCAGCAGCCATGACGGACTAGCGGGAGGCACAGATACGCAGTATTTT.

CDR3 region: CASSRYYPNTIYF. The CDR3 DNA follows: TGTGCCAGCAGCCGTTACTACCCGAACACCATATATTTT. V usage is TRBV12-3 or TRBV12-4 and J usage is TRBJ1-3; D unclear. The CDR3 totals 13 residues. V was pared by 6 bases and J by 7 bases, with 13 bases between.

This clonotype was observed many times. The gene calls are TRBV7-2 and TRBJ1-3, with a tentative D call TRBD1 (5 bases). Germline V lookup: CDR1 SGHTA, CDR2 FQGNSA. The CDR3 spans 16 residues. Trimming took 6 bases from V and 0 from J, leaving 15 bases between them. CDR3 amino acids: CASSRDGWSSGNTIYF. In nucleotides, the CDR3 is TGTGCCAGCAGTCGGGACGGATGGAGCTCTGGAAACACCATATATTTT.

The CDR3 coding sequence is TGTGCCAGCAGTTACTCGTTAGTGGGACGGCAGTTCTTC. Protein sequence: CASSYSLVGRQFF. The J gene is TRBJ2-1, the V gene TRBV6-2 or TRBV6-3; the D gene could be TRBD1 or TRBD2 (5 bases each). The CDR3 totals 13 residues. CDR1 is MNHEY and CDR2 is SVGEGT in the germline V gene. Trimming removed 0 bases at V and 12 bases at J, with 12 bases between.

For this clonotype: A read error may produce the germline difference seen at one junction end. The chain is built from TRBV5-6 and TRBJ2-1; D is uncertain. Looked up from germline, CDR1 is SGHDT and CDR2 is YYEEEE. This CDR3 spans 15 amino acids. The CDR3 here is CANSIAWASYNEQFF. The CDR3 coding sequence is TGTGCCAACAGCATCGCATGGGCGTCCTACAATGAGCAGTTCTTC.

This clonotype was seen at least ten times. The chain couples TRBV4-3 to TRBJ1-2, with 7 nucleotides matching TRBD1. Germline loops: CDR1 LGHNA, CDR2 YSLEER. The CDR3 sequence is 15 residues long. With 0 bases clipped from V and 2 bases from J, the junction kept 3 bases outside the gene matches. CDR3 DNA sequence: TGCGCCAGCAGCCAAGAGGGCAGGGGGAACTATGGCTACACCTTC. Protein product: CASSQEGRGNYGYTF.

V usage is TRBV7-9 and J usage is TRBJ1-2; 7 bases line up with TRBD1. The CDR3 length is 14 residues. Germline V CDR1 and CDR2: SEHNR, FQNEAQ (reference sequence). After removal of 3 bases from V and 4 bases from J, the junction contained 5 bases not matched to a gene. CDR3 in amino acids: CASSFGQEPYGYTF. For the CDR3, the DNA is TGTGCCAGCAGCTTCGGACAGGAACCCTATGGCTACACCTTC. The full variable domain, completed using reference TRBV7-9 and TRBJ1-2, is DTGVSQNPRHKITKRGQNVTFRCDPISEHNRLYWYRQTLGQGPEFLTYFQNEAQLEKSRLLSDRFSAERPKGSFSTLEIQRTEQGDSAMYLCASSFGQEPYGYTFGSGTRLTVV.

Written as DNA, the CDR3 is TGTGCCAGCTCACCACCGGGGCCGCTTCCCCAAGAGACCCAGTACTTC. Translation: CASSPPGPLPQETQYF. The chain uses TRBV18 and TRBJ2-5; D may be TRBD1 (5 bases). This CDR3 has 16 residues. V lost 0 bases and J 1 base, leaving 12 bases between the germline ends. CDR1 KGHSH and CDR2 LQKENI come from the germline V gene. Full variable domain (outside the CDR3, taken from reference TRBV18 and TRBJ2-5): NAGVMQNPRHLVRRRGQEARLRCSPMKGHSHVYWYRQLPEEGLKFMVYLQKENIIDESGMPKERFSAEFPKEGPSILRIQQVVRGDSAAYFCASSPPGPLPQETQYFGPGTRLLVL.

This clonotype has at least ten counts. The chain recombines TRBV11-1 with TRBJ2-1; 13 positions agree with TRBD2. Unmatched junction bases numbered 10, after V lost 7 bases and J lost 10 bases. From germline, CDR1 is SGHAT and CDR2 FQDESV (reference sequence). The CDR3 length is 15 residues. CDR3 sequence reads: CASTLTSGRAREQFF. Written as DNA, the CDR3 is TGTGCCAGCACCCTCACTAGCGGGAGGGCCCGGGAGCAGTTCTTC.

This clonotype occurred a few times. V is TRBV7-9 and J is TRBJ2-5, with TRBD2 matching over 12 bases. The CDR3 contains 17 residues. Germline CDR1 reads SEHNR; CDR2 reads FQNEAQ (reference sequence). J lost 5 bases, V lost 1 base, and 8 bases had no gene match. The CDR3 region is CASSLGTSGNLLETQYF. Here the CDR3 DNA reads TGTGCCAGCAGCTTAGGGACTAGCGGGAACTTGTTGGAGACCCAGTACTTC.

The V call is TRBV20-1, the J call TRBJ2-3; 9 bases align to TRBD1. Germline V lookup: CDR1 DFQATT, CDR2 SNEGSKA (reference sequence). V trimming: 6 bases; J trimming: 3 bases; junction bases outside the gene matches: 10. The CDR3 is 15 amino acids. The CDR3 sequence is CSATPRDRVTDTQYF. The CDR3 DNA is TGCAGTGCGACCCCCCGGGACAGGGTGACAGATACGCAGTATTTT.

This clonotype was detected only a few times. The rearrangement joins TRBV20-1 to TRBJ2-1, with TRBD2 matching 8 bases. V dropped 5 bases and J dropped 3; count of bases not matched to a gene: 6. Looked up from germline, CDR1 is DFQATT and CDR2 is SNEGSKA (reference sequence). This CDR3 spans 14 amino acids. This chain's CDR3 is CSAAELADYNEQFF. The CDR3 region has the DNA TGCAGTGCTGCAGAACTAGCGGACTACAATGAGCAGTTCTTC.

There are a few counts of this clonotype. J is TRBJ2-1 and V is TRBV27; TRBD2 aligns across 10 bases. Trimming took 5 bases from V and 4 from J; bases not matched to a gene: 11. The CDR3 is made up of 17 amino acids. From germline, CDR1 is MNHEY and CDR2 SMNVEV (reference sequence). The CDR3 DNA is TGTGCCAGCAGTCAGCCTAGCGGGAGCGGTGCTTACAATGAGCAGTTCTTC. It specifies CASSQPSGSGAYNEQFF.

V usage is TRBV7-6 and J usage is TRBJ1-5; D gene unclear. Trimming cost V 5 bases and J 7 bases, with 18 bases left between them. Germline V gene data show CDR1 as SGHVS and CDR2 as FNYEAQ. This CDR3 contains 15 residues. CDR3 DNA sequence: TGTGCCAGCAGCACCGACTTAGGTGAGCAGCAGCCCCAGCATTTT. The encoded protein is CASSTDLGEQQPQHF.

The V gene is TRBV15, the J gene TRBJ2-2; 8 positions agree with TRBD2. V was pared by 0 bases and J by 7 bases, with 7 bases of the junction left unmatched. The CDR3 extends over 16 amino acids. The V gene's germline CDR1 is LNHNV and CDR2 YYDKDF (reference sequence). CDR3 DNA sequence: TGTGCCACCAGCAGAGACCGGGAGGGCCTCGGCGGGGAGCTGTTTTTT. Residues: CATSRDREGLGGELFF.

This clonotype occurred many times. For the CDR3, the DNA is TGTGCCAGCAGTTATAAGCGTTTTTCCGAGATTTACGAGCAGTACGTC. Protein product: CASSYKRFSEIYEQYV. This chain connects TRBV6-5 to TRBJ2-7; D call uncertain. The CDR3 runs to 16 residues. V gave up 3 bases and J gave up 4 bases, with 19 bases separating them. Germline loops: CDR1 MNHEY, CDR2 SVGAGI.

This clonotype was recorded at least ten times. J is TRBJ2-3 and V is TRBV7-2; D not certain. The CDR3 has 13 residues. With 4 bases removed from V and 1 base from J, the gap between germline ends came to 6 bases. Germline values: CDR1 SGHTA, CDR2 FQGNSA. The chain's CDR3 is CASSYRRTDTQYF. CDR3 nucleotides: TGTGCCAGCAGCTACCGCCGCACAGATACGCAGTATTTT. Looking up the rest from reference TRBV7-2 and TRBJ2-3 gives the full variable domain: GAGVSQSPSNKVTEKGKDVELRCDPISGHTALYWYRQSLGQGLEFLIYFQGNSAPDKSGLPSDRFSAERTGGSVSTLTIQRTQQEDSAVYLCASSYRRTDTQYFGPGTRLTVL.

In this sample, this clonotype turned up many times. This chain uses TRBV7-2 with TRBJ2-1, with 8 bases fitting TRBD2. This CDR3 is built from 15 residues. With V trimmed by 3 bases and J by 10 bases, 11 bases remained unmatched. Germline-derived CDR1 and CDR2 are SGHTA and FQGNSA. CDR3: CASSFGLAGGGEQFF. The CDR3 DNA reads TGTGCCAGCAGCTTTGGACTAGCTGGGGGGGGGGAGCAGTTCTTC. The variable domain in full, completed from reference TRBV7-2 and TRBJ2-1, reads GAGVSQSPSNKVTEKGKDVELRCDPISGHTALYWYRQSLGQGLEFLIYFQGNSAPDKSGLPSDRFSAERTGGSVSTLTIQRTQQEDSAVYLCASSFGLAGGGEQFFGPGTRLTVL.

V and J are TRBV5-4 and TRBJ2-5; no firm D call. From germline, CDR1 is SGHNT and CDR2 YYREEE (reference sequence). CDR3 size: 15 residues. With 0 bases removed from V and 1 base from J, the gap between germline ends came to 10 bases. CDR3 bases: TGTGCCAGCAGCTTGGCCAGGATCGCCCAAGAGACCCAGTACTTC. This translates into CASSLARIAQETQYF. Combining the CDR3 with reference TRBV5-4 and TRBJ2-5 gives the whole variable domain ETGVTQSPTHLIKTRGQQVTLRCSSQSGHNTVSWYQQALGQGPQFIFQYYREEENGRGNFPPRFSGLQFPNYSSELNVNALELDDSALYLCASSLARIAQETQYFGPGTRLLVL.

The V and J genes are TRBV12-3 or TRBV12-4 and TRBJ2-4; 7 nucleotides agree with TRBD2. With 6 bases clipped from V and 0 bases from J, the junction kept 11 bases outside the gene matches. The CDR3 covers 17 residues. The CDR3 loop is CASRGMGRDLAKNIQYF. The CDR3 nucleotides read TGTGCCAGCAGGGGCATGGGGAGGGACCTAGCCAAAAACATTCAGTACTTC.

J is TRBJ2-5 and V is TRBV3-1; TRBD2 aligns across 8 bases. The length of the CDR3 is 14 residues. V lost 1 base, J lost 4 bases, and 2 bases stayed unmatched. The germline V gene encodes CDR1 LGHDT and CDR2 YNNKEL (reference sequence). CDR3 in amino acids: CASSQAAGGETQYF. In DNA, the CDR3 is TGTGCCAGCAGCCAAGCGGCGGGAGGAGAGACCCAGTACTTC.

This chain links TRBV5-6 with TRBJ1-5; D call uncertain. Germline CDR1 reads SGHDT; CDR2 reads YYEEEE. V lost 1 base and J 0 bases, leaving 8 bases between the germline ends. This CDR3 region has 15 residues. The CDR3 protein is CASSLNSYSNQPQHF. The CDR3 region has the DNA TGTGCCAGCAGCTTGAACAGCTATAGCAATCAGCCCCAGCATTTT.

Concerning this clonotype: Possible read error: a much larger clone is one base away. This chain uses TRBV15 with TRBJ1-5; the D is unclear. Germline CDR1 LNHNV, CDR2 YYDKDF (reference sequence). The CDR3 has 15 amino acids. V lost 0 bases to trimming and J lost 7 bases, with 13 bases between them. CDR3 amino acids: CATSRDFPSAQPQHF. DNA of the CDR3: TGTGCCACCAGCAGAGATTTTCCCTCTGCCCAGCCCCAGCATTTT.

The table lists this clonotype with many counts. The V gene is TRBV6-1, the J gene TRBJ2-1; D might be TRBD1 (6 bases). The CDR3 is 14 residues long. The V and J ends lost 5 bases and 2 bases respectively, with 10 bases between them. The germline gives CDR1 MNHNS, CDR2 SASEGT. The CDR3 reads CASSPRDTYNEQFF. The CDR3 coding sequence is TGTGCCAGCAGTCCCCGGGACACCTACAATGAGCAGTTCTTC.

The chain joins TRBV19 to TRBJ2-4, with 9 positions matching TRBD1. The junction had 15 bases not matched to a gene; V was cut back by 1 base and J by 8 bases. This CDR3 is built from 18 residues. Germline V gene lookup returns CDR1 LNHDA and CDR2 SQIVND (reference sequence). The CDR3 coding sequence is TGTGCCAGTAGTATAGCCAGGTGGACAGGGGTTGGGAAGGACATTCAGTACTTC. Translation: CASSIARWTGVGKDIQYF.

The genes are TRBV29-1 and TRBJ2-5; D may be TRBD1 (5 bases). CDR1 SQVTM and CDR2 ANQGSEA come from the germline V gene. V was shortened by 7 bases and J by 7 bases, with 22 bases between the two germline ends. The CDR3 consists of 14 residues. The CDR3 nucleotides are TGCAGCGGCGAGACAGTGTCGGGTGTTGGGACCCAGTACTTC. This translates into CSGETVSGVGTQYF.